Listed below are T cell receptor beta chains from one sample, sequenced in a study of blood T cell repertoires in COVID-19. Profiling relied on immunoSEQ multiplex PCR, and the TCRdb table lists in-frame clones only, not all of them. This sample has about 180,000 clones, with 80% to 85% found just once. The sequenced sample consisted of peripheral blood. The receptors come from a woman older than 75 with COVID-19, enrolled during active disease. Both conserved end residues are part of each CDR3. Fields, in order: V gene, clone size, D gene, J gene, CDR3 length, CDR3 protein, CDR3 DNA. D genes are given only for firm matches. The listing skips clone size in some rows; elsewhere it reads once, few, many or a size class.

TRBV6-2/TRBV6-3	-	TRBD2	TRBJ2-3	20	CASSYSPRLAGGVFTDTQYF	TGTGCCAGCAGTTACTCCCCTCGACTAGCGGGGGGGGTTTTCACAGATACGCAGTATTTT
TRBV5-5	-	TRBD1	TRBJ1-2	18	CASSMPGTEAFLGYGYTF	TGTGCCAGCAGCATGCCCGGGACAGAGGCGTTTCTTGGCTATGGCTACACCTTC
TRBV5-4	-	-	TRBJ2-2	15	CASSWDSFNTGELFF	TGTGCCAGCAGCTGGGACTCGTTTAACACCGGGGAGCTGTTTTTT
TRBV25-1	-	-	TRBJ2-5	16	CASSEFEGAHQETQYF	TGTGCCAGCAGTGAATTTGAAGGAGCGCACCAAGAGACCCAGTACTTC
TRBV5-1	once	TRBD2	TRBJ2-1	16	CASSLEGLAGEDEQFF	TGCGCCAGCAGCTTGGAAGGACTAGCGGGAGAGGATGAGCAGTTCTTC
TRBV15	-	TRBD1	TRBJ1-6	15	CATSKRDRGRSPLHF	TGTGCCACCAGCAAGAGGGACAGGGGGCGATCACCCCTCCACTTT
TRBV7-9	-	-	TRBJ2-5	14	CASSLGGGQETQYF	TGTGCCAGCAGCTTAGGCGGCGGCCAAGAGACCCAGTACTTC
TRBV5-5	-	-	TRBJ2-1	15	CASSFSETPHNEQFF	TGTGCCAGCAGCTTTAGCGAAACTCCTCACAATGAGCAGTTCTTC
TRBV14	-	-	TRBJ2-3	14	CASSQALLTDTQYF	TGTGCCAGCAGCCAAGCCCTCCTCACAGATACGCAGTATTTT
TRBV27	once	-	TRBJ2-3	15	CASSSLALSTDTQYF	TGTGCCAGCAGTTCCCTAGCCCTTAGCACAGATACGCAGTATTTT
TRBV11-2	few	TRBD1	TRBJ1-4	14	CASSSGTGYEKLFF	TGTGCCAGCAGCTCCGGGACAGGTTATGAAAAACTGTTTTTT
TRBV9	once	TRBD1	TRBJ1-2	16	CASSVEGPGGNYGYTF	TGTGCCAGCAGCGTAGAAGGCCCAGGGGGCAACTATGGCTACACCTTC
TRBV9	once	-	TRBJ1-3	14	CASSVAVTPNTIYF	TGTGCCAGCAGCGTAGCGGTGACTCCAAACACCATATATTTT
TRBV24-1	-	-	TRBJ2-3	14	CATSDQGGADTQYF	TGTGCCACCAGTGATCAAGGGGGGGCAGATACGCAGTATTTT